This T cell receptor (beta chain) emerged from a study of metastatic and nonmetastatic thyroid tumors. Across the whole study: Malignant thyroid and benign thyroid patients provided blood and tumor or nodule tissue whose repertoires were compared.

Study-level findings and limits: Malignant thyroid tumors reportedly had TCR beta diversity that was significantly higher than in benign nodules, in blood and tumor.

No treatment of any kind had been given to any patient before thyroid surgery. Per the germline V gene, CDR1 is MDHEN and CDR2 is SYDVKM. The CDR3 contains 15 residues. The V end lost 7 bases, the J end lost 7 bases, and 20 bases lay between the germline ends. In regard to this clone: Its target is unknown.

Original methodology: Across clinicopathological groups, CDR3 differences served as the basis for building a distant-metastasis classifier for papillary thyroid cancer. TCRdb ran MiXCR on the PCR reads. TCRdb's processing, not the authors' own work, is the source of the V and J calls. The sample contains 50,000 to 65,000 clones, roughly 15% of which appear only once. Sequenced material: blood. This sequence originates from a female donor with papillary thyroid cancer or a benign thyroid nodule (not recorded which). Some clones in this sample may be carry-over from other donors' samples. This chain connects TRBV28 to TRBJ1-5, with D perhaps TRBD1 (6 bases). DNA of the CDR3: TGTGCCAGCACCACAGGGAGAGGGGGTCGGCAGCCCCAGCATTTT. Translating it yields CASTTGRGGRQPQHF.